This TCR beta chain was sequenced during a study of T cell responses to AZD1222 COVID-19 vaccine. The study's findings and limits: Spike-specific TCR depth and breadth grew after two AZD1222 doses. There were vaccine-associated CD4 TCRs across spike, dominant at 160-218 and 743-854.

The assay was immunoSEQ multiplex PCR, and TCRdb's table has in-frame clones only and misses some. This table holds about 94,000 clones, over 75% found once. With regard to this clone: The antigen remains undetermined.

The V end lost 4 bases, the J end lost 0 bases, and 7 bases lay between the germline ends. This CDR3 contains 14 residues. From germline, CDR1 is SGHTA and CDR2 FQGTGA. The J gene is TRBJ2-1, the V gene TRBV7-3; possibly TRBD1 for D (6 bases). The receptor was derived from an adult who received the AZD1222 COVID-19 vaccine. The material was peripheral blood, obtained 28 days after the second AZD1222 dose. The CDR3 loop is CASSSDSSYNEQFF. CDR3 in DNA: TGTGCCAGCAGCTCGGACAGCTCCTACAATGAGCAGTTCTTC.